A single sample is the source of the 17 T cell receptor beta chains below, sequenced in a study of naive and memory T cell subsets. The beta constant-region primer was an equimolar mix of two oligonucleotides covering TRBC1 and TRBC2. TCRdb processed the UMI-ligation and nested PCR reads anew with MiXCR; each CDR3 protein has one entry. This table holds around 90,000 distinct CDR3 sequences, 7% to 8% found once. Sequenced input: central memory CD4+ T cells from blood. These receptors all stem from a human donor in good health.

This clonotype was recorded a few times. The CDR3 here is CSARGPYYEQYF. The CDR3 bases are TGCAGTGCTAGGGGTCCGTACTACGAGCAGTACTTC. The chain links TRBV20-1 to TRBJ2-7, with no clear D. The V and J ends lost 3 bases and 3 bases respectively, with 9 bases between them. In germline, CDR1 is DFQATT, CDR2 SNEGSKA (reference sequence). The CDR3 totals 12 residues.

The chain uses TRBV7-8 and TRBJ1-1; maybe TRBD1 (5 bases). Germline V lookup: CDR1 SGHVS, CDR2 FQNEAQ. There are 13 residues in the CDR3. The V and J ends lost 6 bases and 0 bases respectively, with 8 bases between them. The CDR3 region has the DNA TGTGCCAGCAGACCGGGACTGAACACTGAAGCTTTCTTT. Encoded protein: CASRPGLNTEAFF.

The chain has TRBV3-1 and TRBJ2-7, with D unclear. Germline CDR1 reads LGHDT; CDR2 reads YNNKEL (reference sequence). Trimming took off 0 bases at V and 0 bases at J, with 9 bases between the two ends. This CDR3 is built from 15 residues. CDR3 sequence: CASSQEGLSSYEQYF. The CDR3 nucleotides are TGTGCCAGCAGCCAAGAGGGGTTGAGCTCCTACGAGCAGTACTTC.

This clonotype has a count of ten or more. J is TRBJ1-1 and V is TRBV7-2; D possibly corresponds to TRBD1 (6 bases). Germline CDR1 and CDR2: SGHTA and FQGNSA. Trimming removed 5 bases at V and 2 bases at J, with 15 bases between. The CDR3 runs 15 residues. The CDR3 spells CASSPIRGRNTEAFF. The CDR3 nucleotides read TGTGCCAGCAGCCCTATCCGGGGGCGAAACACTGAAGCTTTCTTT. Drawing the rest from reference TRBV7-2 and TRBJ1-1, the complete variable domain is GAGVSQSPSNKVTEKGKDVELRCDPISGHTALYWYRQSLGQGLEFLIYFQGNSAPDKSGLPSDRFSAERTGGSVSTLTIQRTQQEDSAVYLCASSPIRGRNTEAFFGQGTRLTVV.

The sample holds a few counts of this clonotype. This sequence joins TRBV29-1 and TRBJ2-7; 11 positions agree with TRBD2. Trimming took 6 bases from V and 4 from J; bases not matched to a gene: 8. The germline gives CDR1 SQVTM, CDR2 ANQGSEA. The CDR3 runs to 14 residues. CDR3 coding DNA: TGCAGCGTGATTCCTAGCGGGAGGTCGTACGAGCAGTACTTC. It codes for CSVIPSGRSYEQYF.

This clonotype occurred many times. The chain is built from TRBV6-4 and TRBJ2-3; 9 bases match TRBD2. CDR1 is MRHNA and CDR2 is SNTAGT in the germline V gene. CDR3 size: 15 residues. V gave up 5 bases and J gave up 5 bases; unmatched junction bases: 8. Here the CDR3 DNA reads TGTGCCAGCAGTATCGGCGGGGGGGCCGAAGATACGCAGTATTTT. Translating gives CASSIGGGAEDTQYF.

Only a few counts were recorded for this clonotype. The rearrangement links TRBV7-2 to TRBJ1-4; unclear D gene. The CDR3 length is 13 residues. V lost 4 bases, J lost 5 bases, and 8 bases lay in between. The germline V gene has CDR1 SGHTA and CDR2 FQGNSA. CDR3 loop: CASSSDANEKLFF. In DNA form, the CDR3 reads TGTGCCAGCAGCTCCGACGCCAATGAAAAACTGTTTTTT.

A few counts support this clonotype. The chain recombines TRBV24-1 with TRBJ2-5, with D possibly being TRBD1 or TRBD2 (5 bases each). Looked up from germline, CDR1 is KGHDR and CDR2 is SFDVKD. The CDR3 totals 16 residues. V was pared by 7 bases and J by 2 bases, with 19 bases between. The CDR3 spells CATRAPGTDHQETQYF. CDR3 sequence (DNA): TGTGCCACCAGAGCCCCCGGGACGGATCATCAAGAGACCCAGTACTTC.

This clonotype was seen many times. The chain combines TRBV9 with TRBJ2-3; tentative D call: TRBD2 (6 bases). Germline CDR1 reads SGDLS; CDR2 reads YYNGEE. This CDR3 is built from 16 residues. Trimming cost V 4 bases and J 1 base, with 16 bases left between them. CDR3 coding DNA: TGTGCCAGCAGCTCGCGGGGCCGTAGGGGCACAGATACGCAGTATTTT. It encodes CASSSRGRRGTDTQYF.

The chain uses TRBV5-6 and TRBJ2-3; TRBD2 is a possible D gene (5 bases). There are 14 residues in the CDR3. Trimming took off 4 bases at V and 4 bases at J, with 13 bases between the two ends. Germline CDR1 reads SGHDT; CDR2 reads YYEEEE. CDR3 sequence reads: CASSLRSGADTQYF. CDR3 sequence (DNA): TGTGCCAGCAGCCTGAGGAGCGGCGCAGATACGCAGTATTTT.

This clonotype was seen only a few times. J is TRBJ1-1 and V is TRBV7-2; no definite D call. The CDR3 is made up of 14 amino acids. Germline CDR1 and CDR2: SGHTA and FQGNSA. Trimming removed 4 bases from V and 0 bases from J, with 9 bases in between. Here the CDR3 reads CASSSPNMNTEAFF. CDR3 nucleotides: TGTGCCAGCAGCTCACCAAATATGAACACTGAAGCTTTCTTT.

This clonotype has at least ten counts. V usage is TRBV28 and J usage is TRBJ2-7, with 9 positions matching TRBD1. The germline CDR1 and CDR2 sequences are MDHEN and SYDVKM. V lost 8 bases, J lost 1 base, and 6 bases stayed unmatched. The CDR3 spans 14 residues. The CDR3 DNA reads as TGTGCCAGCGTCCTGGGACAGGGTTCCTACGAGCAGTACTTC. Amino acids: CASVLGQGSYEQYF.

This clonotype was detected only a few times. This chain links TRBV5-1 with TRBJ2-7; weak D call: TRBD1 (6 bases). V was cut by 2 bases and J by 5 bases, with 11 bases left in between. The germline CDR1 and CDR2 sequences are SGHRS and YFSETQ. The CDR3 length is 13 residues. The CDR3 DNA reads TGCGCCAGCAGCTTACAGGGCAACCACGAGCAGTACTTC. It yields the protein CASSLQGNHEQYF.

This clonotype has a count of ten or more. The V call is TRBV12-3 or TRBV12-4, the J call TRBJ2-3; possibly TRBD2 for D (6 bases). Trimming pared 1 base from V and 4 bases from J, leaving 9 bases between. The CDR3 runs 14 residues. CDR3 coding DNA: TGTGCCAGCAGTTTAGAGACTAGTGCAGATACGCAGTATTTT. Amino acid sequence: CASSLETSADTQYF.

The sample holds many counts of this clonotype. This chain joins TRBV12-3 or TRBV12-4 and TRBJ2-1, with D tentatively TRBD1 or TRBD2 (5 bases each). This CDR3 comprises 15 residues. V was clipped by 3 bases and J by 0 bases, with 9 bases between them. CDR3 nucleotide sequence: TGTGCCAGCAGTTTGAGGGGTCCCTCCTACAATGAGCAGTTCTTC. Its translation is CASSLRGPSYNEQFF.

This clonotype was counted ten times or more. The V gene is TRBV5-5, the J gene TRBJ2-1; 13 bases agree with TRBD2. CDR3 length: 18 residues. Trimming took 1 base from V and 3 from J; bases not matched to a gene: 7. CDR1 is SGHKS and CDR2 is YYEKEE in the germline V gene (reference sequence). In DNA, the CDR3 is TGTGCCAGCAGCTTGACTAGCGGGGGGGCTAGTGACTACAATGAGCAGTTCTTC. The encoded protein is CASSLTSGGASDYNEQFF.

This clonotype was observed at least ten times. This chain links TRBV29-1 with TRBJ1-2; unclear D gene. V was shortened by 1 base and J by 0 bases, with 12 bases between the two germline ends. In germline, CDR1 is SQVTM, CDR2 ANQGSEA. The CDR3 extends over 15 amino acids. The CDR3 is CSVEGTARANYGYTF. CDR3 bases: TGCAGCGTTGAAGGGACGGCGAGAGCTAACTATGGCTACACCTTC.